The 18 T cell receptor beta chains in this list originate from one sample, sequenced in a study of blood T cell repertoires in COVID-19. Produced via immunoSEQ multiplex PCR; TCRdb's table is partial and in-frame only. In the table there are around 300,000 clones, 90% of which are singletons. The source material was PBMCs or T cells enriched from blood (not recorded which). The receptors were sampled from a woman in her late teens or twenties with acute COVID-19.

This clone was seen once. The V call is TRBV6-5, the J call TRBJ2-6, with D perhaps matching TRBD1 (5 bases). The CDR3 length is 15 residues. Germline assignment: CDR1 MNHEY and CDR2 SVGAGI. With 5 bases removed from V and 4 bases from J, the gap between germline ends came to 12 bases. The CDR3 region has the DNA TGTGCCAGCAGTCTGCAGGGAAGGGGGGCCAACGTCCTGACTTTC. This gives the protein CASSLQGRGANVLTF.

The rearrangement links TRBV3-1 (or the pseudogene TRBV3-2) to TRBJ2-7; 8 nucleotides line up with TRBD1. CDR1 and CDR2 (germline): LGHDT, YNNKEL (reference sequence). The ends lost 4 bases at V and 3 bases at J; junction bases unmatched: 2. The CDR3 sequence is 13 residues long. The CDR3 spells CASSPTGGYEQYF. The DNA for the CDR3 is TGTGCCAGCAGCCCAACAGGGGGCTACGAGCAGTACTTC.

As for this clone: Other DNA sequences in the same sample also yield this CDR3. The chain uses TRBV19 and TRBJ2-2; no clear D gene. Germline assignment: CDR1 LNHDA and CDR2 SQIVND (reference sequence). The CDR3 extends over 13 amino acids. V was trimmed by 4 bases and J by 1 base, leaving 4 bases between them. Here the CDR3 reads CASSTQNTGELFF. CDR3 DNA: TGTGCCAGTAGTACCCAGAACACCGGGGAGCTGTTTTTT.

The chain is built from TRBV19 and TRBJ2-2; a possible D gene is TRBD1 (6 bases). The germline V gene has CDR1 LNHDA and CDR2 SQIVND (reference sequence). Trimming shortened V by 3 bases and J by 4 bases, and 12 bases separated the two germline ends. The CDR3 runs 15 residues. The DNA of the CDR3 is TGTGCCAGTAGTATTGGTCCAGGGGCCACCGGGGAGCTGTTTTTT. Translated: CASSIGPGATGELFF.

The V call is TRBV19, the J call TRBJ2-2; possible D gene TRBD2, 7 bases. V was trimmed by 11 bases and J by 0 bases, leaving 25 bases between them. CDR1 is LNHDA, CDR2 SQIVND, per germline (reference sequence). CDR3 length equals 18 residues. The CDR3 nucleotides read TGTGCCGGGGGGGGCGATCCGGGACACACTACGAACACCGGGGAGCTGTTTTTT. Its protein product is CAGGGDPGHTTNTGELFF.

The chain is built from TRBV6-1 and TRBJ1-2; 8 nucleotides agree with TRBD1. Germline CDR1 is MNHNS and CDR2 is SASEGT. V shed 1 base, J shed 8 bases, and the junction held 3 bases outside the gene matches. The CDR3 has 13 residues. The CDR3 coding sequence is TGTGCCAGCAGTGAAGTGACAGGGGACGGCTACACCTTC. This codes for CASSEVTGDGYTF.

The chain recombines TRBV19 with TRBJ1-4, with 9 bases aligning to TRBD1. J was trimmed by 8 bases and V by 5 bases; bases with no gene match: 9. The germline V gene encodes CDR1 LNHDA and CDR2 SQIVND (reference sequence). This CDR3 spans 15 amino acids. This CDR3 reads CASSLYRGRGEKLFF. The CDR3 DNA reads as TGTGCCAGTAGTCTATACAGGGGGCGCGGAGAAAAACTGTTTTTT.

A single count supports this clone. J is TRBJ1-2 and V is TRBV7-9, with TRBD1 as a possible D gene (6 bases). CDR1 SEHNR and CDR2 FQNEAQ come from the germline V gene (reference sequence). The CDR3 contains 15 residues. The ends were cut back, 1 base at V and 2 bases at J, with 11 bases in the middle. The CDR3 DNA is TGTGCCAGCAGCTTAGTTTCTCAGGGGAACTATGGCTACACCTTC. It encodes CASSLVSQGNYGYTF.

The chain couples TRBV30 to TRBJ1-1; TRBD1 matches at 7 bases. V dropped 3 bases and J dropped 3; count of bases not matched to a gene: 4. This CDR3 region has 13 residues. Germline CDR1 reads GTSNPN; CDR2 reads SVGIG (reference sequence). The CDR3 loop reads CAWRQGLHTEAFF. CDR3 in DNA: TGTGCCTGGAGACAGGGGCTTCACACTGAAGCTTTCTTT. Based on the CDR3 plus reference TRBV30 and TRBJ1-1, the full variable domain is SQTIHQWPATLVQPVGSPLSLECTVEGTSNPNLYWYRQAAGRGLQLLFYSVGIGQISSEVPQNLSASRPQDRQFILSSKKLLLSDSGFYLCAWRQGLHTEAFFGQGTRLTVV.

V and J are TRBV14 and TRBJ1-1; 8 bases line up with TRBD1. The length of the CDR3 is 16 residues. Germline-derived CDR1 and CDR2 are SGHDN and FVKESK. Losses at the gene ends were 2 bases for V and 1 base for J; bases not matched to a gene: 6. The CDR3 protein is CASSQTPGQGNTEAFF. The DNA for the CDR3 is TGTGCCAGCAGCCAAACCCCTGGACAGGGGAACACTGAAGCTTTCTTT. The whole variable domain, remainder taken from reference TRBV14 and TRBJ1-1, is EAGVTQFPSHSVIEKGQTVTLRCDPISGHDNLYWYRRVMGKEIKFLLHFVKESKQDESGMPNNRFLAERTGGTYSTLKVQPAELEDSGVYFCASSQTPGQGNTEAFFGQGTRLTVV.

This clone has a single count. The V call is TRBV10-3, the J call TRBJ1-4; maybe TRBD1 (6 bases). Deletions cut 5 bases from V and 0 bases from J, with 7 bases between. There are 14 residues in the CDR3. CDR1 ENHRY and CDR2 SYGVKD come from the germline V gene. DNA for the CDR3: TGTGCCATCAGTCAGGGGTCAACTAATGAAAAACTGTTTTTT. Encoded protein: CAISQGSTNEKLFF.

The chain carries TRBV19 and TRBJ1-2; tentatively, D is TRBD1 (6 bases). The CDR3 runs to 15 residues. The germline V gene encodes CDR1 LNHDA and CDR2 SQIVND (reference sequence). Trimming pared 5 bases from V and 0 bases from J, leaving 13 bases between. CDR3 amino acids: CASSSTGTTNYGYTF. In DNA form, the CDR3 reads TGTGCCAGTAGTTCTACCGGGACAACTAACTATGGCTACACCTTC.

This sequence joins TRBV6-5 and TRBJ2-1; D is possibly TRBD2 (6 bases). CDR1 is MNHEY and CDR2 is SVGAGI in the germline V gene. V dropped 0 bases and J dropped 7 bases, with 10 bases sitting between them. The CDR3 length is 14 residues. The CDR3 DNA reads TGTGCCAGCAGTTACTCATTCCGGGGGAATGAGCAGTTCTTC. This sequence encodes CASSYSFRGNEQFF.

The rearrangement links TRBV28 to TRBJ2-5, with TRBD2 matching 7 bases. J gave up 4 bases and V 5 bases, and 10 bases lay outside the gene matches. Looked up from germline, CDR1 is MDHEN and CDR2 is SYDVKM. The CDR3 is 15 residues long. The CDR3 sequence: CASSLLAREGETQYF. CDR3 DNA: TGTGCCAGCAGTCTCCTTGCTAGGGAGGGAGAGACCCAGTACTTC.

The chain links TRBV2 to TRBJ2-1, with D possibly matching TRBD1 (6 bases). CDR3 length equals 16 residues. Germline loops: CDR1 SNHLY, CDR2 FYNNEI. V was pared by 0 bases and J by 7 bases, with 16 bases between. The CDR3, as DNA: TGTGCCAGCAGTGAAGCGCAGGGGACCGGGGCAAATGAGCAGTTCTTC. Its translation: CASSEAQGTGANEQFF.

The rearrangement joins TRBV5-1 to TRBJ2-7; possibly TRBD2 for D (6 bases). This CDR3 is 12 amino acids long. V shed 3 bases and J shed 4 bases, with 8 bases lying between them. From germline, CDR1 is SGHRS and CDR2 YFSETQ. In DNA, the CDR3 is TGCGCCAGCAGCTGGGGGGAATACGAGCAGTACTTC. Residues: CASSWGEYEQYF.

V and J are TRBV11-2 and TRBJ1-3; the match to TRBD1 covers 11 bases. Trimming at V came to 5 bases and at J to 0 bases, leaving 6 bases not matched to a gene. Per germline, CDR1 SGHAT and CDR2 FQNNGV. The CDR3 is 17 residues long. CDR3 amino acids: CASSHTGTGGSGNTIYF. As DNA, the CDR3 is TGTGCCAGCAGCCACACCGGGACAGGGGGCTCTGGAAACACCATATATTTT. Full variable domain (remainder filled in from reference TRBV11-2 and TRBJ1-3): EAGVAQSPRYKIIEKRQSVAFWCNPISGHATLYWYQQILGQGPKLLIQFQNNGVVDDSQLPKDRFSAERLKGVDSTLKIQPAKLEDSAVYLCASSHTGTGGSGNTIYFGEGSWLTVV.

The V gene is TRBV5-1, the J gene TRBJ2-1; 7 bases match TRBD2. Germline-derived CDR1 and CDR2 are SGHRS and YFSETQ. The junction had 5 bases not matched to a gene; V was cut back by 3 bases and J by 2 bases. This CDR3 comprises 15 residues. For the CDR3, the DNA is TGCGCCAGCAGCTCGACTAGCCCGACCTACAATGAGCAGTTCTTC. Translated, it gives CASSSTSPTYNEQFF. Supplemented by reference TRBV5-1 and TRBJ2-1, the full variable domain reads KAGVTQTPRYLIKTRGQQVTLSCSPISGHRSVSWYQQTPGQGLQFLFEYFSETQRNKGNFPGRFSGRQFSNSRSEMNVSTLELGDSALYLCASSSTSPTYNEQFFGPGTRLTVL.